A single T cell receptor beta chain is shown here with its context. Germline CDR1 is LNHDA and CDR2 is SQIVND (reference sequence). This CDR3 is 15 amino acids long. V gave up 0 bases and J gave up 5 bases; unmatched junction bases: 6. Methods used by the authors: It was from reference gene primer amplification that nucleated cell counts were estimated. Measured with immunoSEQ multiplex PCR; TCRdb has only the in-frame clones, and not every one. That table gives V, J and clone size, and the DNA gave D and trimming. Here the sample spans 300,000 to 400,000 clones, approximately 88% being singletons. This specimen belongs to a study of blood T cell repertoires in COVID-19. Overall study context: Donors in the United States, Italy and Spain gave samples during acute or convalescent COVID-19. In each case, the material was cDNA or gDNA derived from T cells, B-cell-depleted T cells, or PBMCs.

The TCR originated in a woman in her thirties with acute COVID-19. Sequencing was carried out using PBMCs or T cells enriched from blood (not recorded which). The chain uses TRBV19 and TRBJ1-2, with 7 bases identical to TRBD1. The CDR3 is CASSIDRGMSYGYTF. The CDR3 DNA reads as TGTGCCAGTAGTATAGACAGGGGGATGTCTTATGGCTACACCTTC.